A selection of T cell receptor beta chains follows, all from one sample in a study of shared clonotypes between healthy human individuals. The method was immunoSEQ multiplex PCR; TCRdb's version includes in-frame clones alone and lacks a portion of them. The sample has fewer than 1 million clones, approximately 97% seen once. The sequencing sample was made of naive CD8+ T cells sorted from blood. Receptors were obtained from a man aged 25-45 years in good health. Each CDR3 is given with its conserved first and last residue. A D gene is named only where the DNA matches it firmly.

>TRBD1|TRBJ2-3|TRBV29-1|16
CSVENAPGQLTDTQYF
TGCAGCGTTGAAAATGCCCCGGGACAGCTCACAGATACGCAGTATTTT
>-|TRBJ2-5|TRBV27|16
CASRGPRVARGEAQYF
TGTGCCAGCAGGGGTCCTAGAGTAGCGCGGGGTGAGGCCCAGTACTTC
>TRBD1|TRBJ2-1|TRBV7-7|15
CASSLGTGLGNEQFF
TGTGCCAGCAGTTTAGGGACAGGATTGGGGAATGAGCAGTTCTTC
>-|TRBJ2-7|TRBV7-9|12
CASSPGSYEQYF
TGTGCCAGCAGCCCCGGATCGTACGAGCAGTACTTC
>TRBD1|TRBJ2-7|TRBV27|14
CASSSWTGAFEQYF
TGTGCCAGCAGTTCCTGGACAGGGGCATTTGAGCAGTACTTC
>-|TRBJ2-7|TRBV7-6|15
CASSRTRGPSYEQYF
TGTGCCAGCAGCCGAACCCGGGGGCCTAGTTACGAGCAGTACTTC
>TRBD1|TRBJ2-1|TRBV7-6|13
CASSLDRGNEQFF
TGTGCCAGCAGCTTGGACAGGGGCAATGAGCAGTTCTTC
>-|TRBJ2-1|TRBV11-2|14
CASSLWTLHNEQFF
TGTGCCAGCAGCTTATGGACTCTCCACAATGAGCAGTTCTTC
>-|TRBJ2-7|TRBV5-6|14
CASSPRVHRGEQYF
TGTGCCAGCAGCCCCCGTGTACACCGGGGAGAGCAGTACTTC
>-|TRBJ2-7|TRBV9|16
CASSPIGGSSSYEQYF
TGTGCCAGCAGCCCCATTGGGGGGAGCAGCTCCTACGAGCAGTACTTC
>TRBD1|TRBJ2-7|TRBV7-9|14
CASSLGTGPYEQYF
TGTGCCAGCAGCTTAGGGACAGGTCCCTACGAGCAGTACTTC